Listed here is a single T cell receptor (beta chain). This sample stems from a study of T cells and Merkel cell carcinoma outcomes. Method: immunoSEQ multiplex PCR; TCRdb's copy keeps in-frame clones and lacks some. Among some 21,000 clones listed, about 80% were seen once. This CDR3 has 18 residues. In germline, CDR1 is KGHSH, CDR2 LQKENI. V was pared by 0 bases and J by 5 bases, with 20 bases between. The clonotype comes from a human donor with Merkel cell carcinoma. The chain carries TRBV18 and TRBJ2-1, with D possibly TRBD2 on 6 matching bases. The sequenced material came from tumor tissue from Merkel cell carcinoma. The CDR3 loop is CASSPPVGGLQRDNEQFF. DNA of the CDR3: TGTGCCAGCTCACCACCGGTGGGAGGACTCCAGAGGGACAATGAGCAGTTCTTC.